The 3 T cell receptor beta chains given below trace back to one sample, sequenced in a study of metastatic and nonmetastatic thyroid tumors. No patient had received any treatment before thyroid surgery. From the PCR reads, TCRdb re-called clones with MiXCR. Altogether about 52,000 clones are present, 17% being singletons, with the ten largest covering about 2.7%. The sequencing sample was made of blood. These receptors were taken from a female donor with papillary thyroid cancer or a benign thyroid nodule (not recorded which). Some clones in this sample may be carry-over from other donors' samples.

The J gene is TRBJ2-5, the V gene TRBV5-1; D unclear. The ends were cut back, 2 bases at V and 2 bases at J, with 7 bases in the middle. Germline loops: CDR1 SGHRS, CDR2 YFSETQ. This CDR3 region has 13 residues. CDR3 sequence (DNA): TGCGCCAGCAGCTTAAGTCTGCAAGAGACCCAGTACTTC. Residues: CASSLSLQETQYF.

This clone showed up just once. The chain links TRBV5-5 to TRBJ1-2; 7 positions match TRBD1. The length of the CDR3 is 14 residues. Germline loops: CDR1 SGHKS, CDR2 YYEKEE (reference sequence). With 4 bases clipped from V and 4 bases from J, the junction kept 7 bases outside the gene matches. In DNA form, the CDR3 reads TGTGCCAGCAGCACGGGACAGACCCCCTATGGCTACACCTTC. Translating gives CASSTGQTPYGYTF. Filled out from reference TRBV5-5 and TRBJ1-2, the complete variable domain reads DAGVTQSPTHLIKTRGQQVTLRCSPISGHKSVSWYQQVLGQGPQFIFQYYEKEERGRGNFPDRFSARQFPNYSSELNVNALLLGDSALYLCASSTGQTPYGYTFGSGTRLTVV.

At least ten counts were recorded for this clone. The chain has TRBV2 and TRBJ2-2; 9 bases line up with TRBD2. The J segment lost 1 base and the V segment lost 3 bases, leaving 9 bases of the junction unmatched. Germline V CDR1 and CDR2: SNHLY, FYNNEI. The CDR3 is 18 amino acids. The CDR3 region is CASSDSEFSGRNTGELFF. CDR3 nucleotides: TGTGCCAGCAGTGACTCAGAATTTAGCGGGAGGAACACCGGGGAGCTGTTTTTT.